These 9 T cell receptor beta chains originate from one sample sequenced in a study of shared clonotypes between healthy human individuals. Sequencing used immunoSEQ multiplex PCR; TCRdb keeps in-frame clones, though not all of them. Here the sample spans 2 million to 2.5 million clones, 95% being singletons. The sequencing input was naive CD4+ T cells sorted from blood. Documented subset: CD45RA+ positively selected. The receptors here all came from a man aged 18 to 35 in good health.

CDR3 loop: CASSLVAGAPEAFF. CDR3 DNA sequence: TGTGCCAGCAGCTTGGTTGCAGGGGCCCCTGAAGCTTTCTTT. V is TRBV5-4 and J is TRBJ1-1, with D maybe TRBD1 (6 bases). V was pared by 0 bases and J by 6 bases, with 12 bases between. CDR1 is SGHNT, CDR2 YYREEE, per germline (reference sequence). The CDR3 contains 14 residues.

The chain joins TRBV19 to TRBJ1-1; a weak D match, TRBD1 (6 bases). Trimming stripped 7 bases from V and 5 bases from J, with 20 bases between. This CDR3 has 15 residues. From germline, CDR1 is LNHDA and CDR2 SQIVND (reference sequence). CDR3 loop: CASTTLQGTSTEAFF. The CDR3 DNA sequence: TGTGCCAGTACCACATTACAGGGTACGAGTACTGAAGCTTTCTTT.

The table lists this clone with a count of one. The J gene is TRBJ1-2, the V gene TRBV9, with TRBD1 matching over 7 bases. V gave up 3 bases and J gave up 5 bases; unmatched junction bases: 10. The germline V gene encodes CDR1 SGDLS and CDR2 YYNGEE. CDR3 length: 15 residues. The CDR3 nucleotides read TGTGCCAGCAGCGGAAGGGGGCCCCTCGGATATGGCTACACCTTC. Its protein is CASSGRGPLGYGYTF.

The rearrangement uses TRBV27 and TRBJ2-2; D is undetermined. From germline, CDR1 is MNHEY and CDR2 SMNVEV (reference sequence). There are 12 residues in the CDR3. V lost 6 bases and J 6 bases, leaving 8 bases between the germline ends. As DNA, the CDR3 is TGTGCCAGCAGAGTTTCGGCCGGGGAGCTGTTTTTT. It encodes CASRVSAGELFF.

The chain combines TRBV30 with TRBJ2-2; TRBD1 agrees at 10 bases. Germline assignment: CDR1 GTSNPN and CDR2 SVGIG (reference sequence). The CDR3 covers 15 residues. The V gene end was trimmed by 2 bases and the J gene end by 3 bases; junction bases not matched to a gene: 3. In DNA, the CDR3 is TGTGCCTGGAGTTATGGACAGGGGGACACCGGGGAGCTGTTTTTT. Amino acid sequence: CAWSYGQGDTGELFF.

CDR3 bases: TGTGCCAGCAGCTCGGAAGGCATTAACTATGGCTACACCTTC. Its translation: CASSSEGINYGYTF. The rearrangement links TRBV7-8 to TRBJ1-2; no firm D call. Trimming cost V 4 bases and J 1 base, with 10 bases left between them. CDR3 length equals 14 residues. CDR1 is SGHVS and CDR2 is FQNEAQ in the germline V gene.

The rearrangement uses TRBV13 and TRBJ2-7, with D unclear. V dropped 5 bases and J dropped 0 bases, with 8 bases sitting between them. Germline V gives CDR1 PRHDT, CDR2 FYEKMQ (reference sequence). This CDR3 contains 13 residues. In nucleotides, the CDR3 is TGTGCCAGCAGCAAGACGGTCTCCTACGAGCAGTACTTC. Translation gives CASSKTVSYEQYF.

This chain connects TRBV2 to TRBJ2-7; perhaps TRBD2 as D (5 bases). The V gene's germline CDR1 is SNHLY and CDR2 FYNNEI. V was clipped by 7 bases and J by 10 bases, with 20 bases between them. This CDR3 is 13 amino acids long. This chain's CDR3 is CASTRDEGKSQYF. Written as DNA, the CDR3 is TGTGCCAGCACCCGGGATGAGGGTAAGAGCCAGTACTTC.

This clone was counted only a few times. This sequence joins TRBV27 and TRBJ1-1; perhaps TRBD1 as D (5 bases). From germline, CDR1 is MNHEY and CDR2 SMNVEV (reference sequence). This CDR3 comprises 13 residues. Trimming left V 3 bases short and J 4 bases short, with 9 bases between. CDR3 sequence: CASSFWGGTEAFF. CDR3 nucleotides: TGTGCCAGCAGTTTTTGGGGGGGCACTGAAGCTTTCTTT.